This TCR beta chain was sequenced for a study of patients and donors after allogeneic stem cell transplantation. TCRdb re-derived calls from the RT-PCR reads in MiXCR, one entry per CDR3 protein. The repertoire holds roughly 250,000 distinct CDR3 sequences, with roughly 15% as singletons. This clonotype was counted only a few times. The CDR3 extends over 12 amino acids. The V segment lost 6 bases and the J segment 8 bases; nucleotides outside the gene matches: 5. The TCR originated in a human donor who was either an allogeneic HSCT recipient or a stem cell or donor lymphocyte infusion donor (not recorded which). It is not recorded whose cells these are; they may come from a transplant donor. The material sequenced was blood, either unsorted or a sorted T cell fraction (not recorded which). The rearrangement joins TRBV12-3 or TRBV12-4 to TRBJ2-3, with 7 bases that match TRBD2. Here the CDR3 DNA reads TGTGCCAGCAGCCTAACTAGCGCTACGCAGTATTTT. Residues: CASSLTSATQYF.